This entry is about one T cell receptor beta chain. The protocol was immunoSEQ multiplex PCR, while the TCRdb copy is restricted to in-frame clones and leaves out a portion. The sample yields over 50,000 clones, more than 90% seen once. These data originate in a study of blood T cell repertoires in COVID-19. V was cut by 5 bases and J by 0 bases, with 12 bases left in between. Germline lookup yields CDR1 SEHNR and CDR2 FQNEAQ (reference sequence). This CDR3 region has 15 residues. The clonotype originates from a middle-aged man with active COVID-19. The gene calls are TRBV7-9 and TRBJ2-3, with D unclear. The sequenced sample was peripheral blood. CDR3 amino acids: CASSQSGGSTDTQYF. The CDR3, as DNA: TGTGCCAGCAGCCAAAGTGGCGGAAGCACAGATACGCAGTATTTT.